Sequencing of this T cell receptor beta chain was carried out in a study of cytomegalovirus exposure and HLA in healthy donors. To note about this clone: Its antigen is not identified.

The study, taken as a whole, reports: Among TCR beta chains, those listed as cytomegalovirus-associated numbered approximately 150. There were a few CMV-associated chains whose specificity for CMV antigens was confirmed in vitro. In a later analysis, around 18,000 TCR beta sequences were associated with HLA alleles at 0.05 false discovery rate. Many donors shared some public TCRs, even though most TCR sequences were rare.

Amplification used 60 Vbeta primers and 13 Jbeta primers. Only in-frame clones appear in the TCRdb table, and some are missing; sequencing was by immunoSEQ multiplex PCR. The top ten hold roughly 6.5% of the sample, which has some 110,000 clones, more than 75% seen once. Sequenced sample: PBMCs. The clonotype originates from a woman between 45 and 65 years old in good health and CMV-seropositive.

The CDR3 bases are TGTGCCAGCAGTGGGACAGGGGGCGTATGGGAGACCCAGTACTTC. Amino acid sequence: CASSGTGGVWETQYF. This chain uses TRBV9 with TRBJ2-5; the match to TRBD1 covers 12 bases. Germline V gives CDR1 SGDLS, CDR2 YYNGEE. The CDR3 sequence is 15 residues long. V trimming: 5 bases; J trimming: 5 bases; junction bases outside the gene matches: 7.